This T cell receptor (beta chain) comes out of a study of OX40 agonist ivuxolimab in advanced cancers. Study-wide background: Patients were treated with intravenous ivuxolimab, dosed at 0.01 to 10 mg/kg and infused every 2 weeks. The group had a mean age of about 60 years, ranged from roughly 23 to 85, and was less than 85% male. Overall study results and limits: Relative to CD4+, CD8+ T cells held more expanded clones on average.

A note on this clone: Its antigen is currently unknown.

This CDR3 is 17 amino acids long. Germline V CDR1 and CDR2: MNHEY, SMNVEV (reference sequence). V lost 4 bases, J lost 7 bases, and 25 bases lay in between. Only in-frame clones appear in the TCRdb table, and some are missing; sequencing was by immunoSEQ multiplex PCR. The sample holds about 69,000 clones, approximately 93% seen once. The chain uses TRBV27 and TRBJ1-2, with a possible D match to TRBD1 (6 bases). The sequence was collected from an adult with an advanced solid tumor such as melanoma, head and neck, liver or kidney cancer. The source material was CD4+ or CD8+ T cells sorted from blood, sampled in a trial of the OX40 agonist ivuxolimab. The chain's CDR3 is CASSSWGRGAPSGGYTF. CDR3 sequence (DNA): TGTGCCAGCAGTTCGTGGGGACGGGGGGCGCCAAGTGGTGGCTACACCTTC.